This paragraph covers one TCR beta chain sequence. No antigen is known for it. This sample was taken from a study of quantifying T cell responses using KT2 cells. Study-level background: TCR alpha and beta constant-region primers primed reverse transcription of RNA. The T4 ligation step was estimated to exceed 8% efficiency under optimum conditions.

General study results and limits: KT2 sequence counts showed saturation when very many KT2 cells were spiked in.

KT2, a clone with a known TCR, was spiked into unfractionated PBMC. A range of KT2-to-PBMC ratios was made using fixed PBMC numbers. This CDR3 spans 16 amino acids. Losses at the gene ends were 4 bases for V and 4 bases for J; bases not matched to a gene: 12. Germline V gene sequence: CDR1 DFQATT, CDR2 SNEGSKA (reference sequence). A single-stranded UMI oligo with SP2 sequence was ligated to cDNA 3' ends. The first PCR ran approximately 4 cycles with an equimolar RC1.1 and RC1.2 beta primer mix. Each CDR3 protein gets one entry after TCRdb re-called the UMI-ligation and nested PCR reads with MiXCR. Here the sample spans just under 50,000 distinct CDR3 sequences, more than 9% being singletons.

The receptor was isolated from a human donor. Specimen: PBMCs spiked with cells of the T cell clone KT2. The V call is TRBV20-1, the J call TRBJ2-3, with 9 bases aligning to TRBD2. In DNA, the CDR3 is TGCAGTGCTATCCTTCCGAGCGGGAGGAGTGCAGATACGCAGTATTTT. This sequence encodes CSAILPSGRSADTQYF.